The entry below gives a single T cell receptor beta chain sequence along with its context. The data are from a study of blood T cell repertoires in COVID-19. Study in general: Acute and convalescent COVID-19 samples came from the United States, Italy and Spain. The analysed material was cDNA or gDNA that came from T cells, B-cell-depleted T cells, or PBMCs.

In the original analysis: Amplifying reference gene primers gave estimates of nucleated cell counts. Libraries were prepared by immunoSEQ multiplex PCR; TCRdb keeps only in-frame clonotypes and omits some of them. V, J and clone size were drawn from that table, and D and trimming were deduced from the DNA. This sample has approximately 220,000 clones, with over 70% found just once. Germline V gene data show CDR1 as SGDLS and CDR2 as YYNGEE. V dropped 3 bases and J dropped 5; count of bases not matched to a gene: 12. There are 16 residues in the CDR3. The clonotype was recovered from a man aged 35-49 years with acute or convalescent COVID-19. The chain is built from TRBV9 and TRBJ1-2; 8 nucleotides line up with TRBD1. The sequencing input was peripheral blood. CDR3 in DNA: TGTGCCAGCAGCGAGCTTCCAGGGGGCGCGAGGTATGGCTACACCTTC. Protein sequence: CASSELPGGARYGYTF.